These 17 T cell receptor beta chains came from one sample sequenced in a study of CD8+CD57+ T cells in acquired aplastic anemia. Only patients with CD8+CD57+ cell expansion on flow cytometry were chosen for sequencing. The use of genomic DNA as template underpinned the TCR beta VDJ and CDR3 profiling. TCRdb analysed the reads with MiXCR anew, one entry per CDR3 protein. Of roughly 170,000 distinct CDR3 sequences in the sample, roughly 50% are singletons; the top ten hold approximately 12%. Sequenced material: sorted CD4+, CD8+, or CD8+CD57+ T cells (not recorded which) from PBMCs. These receptors were collected from a human donor with aplastic anemia.

V gene TRBV7-3 combines with J gene TRBJ2-7; D is uncertain. Germline CDR1 and CDR2: SGHTA and FQGTGA. The CDR3 runs 13 residues. Trimming removed 3 bases at V and 3 bases at J, with 9 bases between. The DNA for the CDR3 is TGTGCCAGCAGCTTTAACGGAAACTACGAGCAGTACTTC. The encoded protein is CASSFNGNYEQYF.

The chain is built from TRBV25-1 and TRBJ2-2; D perhaps matches TRBD2 (5 bases). The length of the CDR3 is 16 residues. V gave up 5 bases and J gave up 1 base, with 14 bases separating them. CDR1 and CDR2 (germline): MGHDK, SYGVNS. DNA for the CDR3: TGTGCCAGCAGTTACCCGTATGGAGGGAACACCGGGGAGCTGTTTTTT. Translating it yields CASSYPYGGNTGELFF.

This chain connects TRBV7-2 to TRBJ2-7; 10 nucleotides line up with TRBD1. Unmatched junction bases numbered 5, after V lost 5 bases and J lost 10 bases. The CDR3 contains 12 residues. Germline CDR1 SGHTA, CDR2 FQGNSA. The CDR3 nucleotides read TGTGCCAGCAGCCGGGACAGGGGAAACCAGTACTTC. This translates into CASSRDRGNQYF. The full variable domain, completed using reference TRBV7-2 and TRBJ2-7, is GAGVSQSPSNKVTEKGKDVELRCDPISGHTALYWYRQSLGQGLEFLIYFQGNSAPDKSGLPSDRFSAERTGGSVSTLTIQRTQQEDSAVYLCASSRDRGNQYFGPGTRLTVT.

This clonotype was counted between two and nine times. The V and J genes are TRBV24-1 and TRBJ2-7; the D gene is possibly TRBD1 (5 bases). Trimming shortened V by 6 bases and J by 6 bases, and 8 bases separated the two germline ends. CDR1 KGHDR and CDR2 SFDVKD come from the germline V gene. The CDR3 totals 11 residues. CDR3 amino acids: CATSQGGEQYF. CDR3 nucleotide sequence: TGTGCCACCAGTCAGGGTGGCGAGCAGTACTTC.

The chain has TRBV7-9 and TRBJ2-7; 9 nucleotides agree with TRBD1. Germline CDR1 and CDR2: SEHNR and FQNEAQ (reference sequence). With V trimmed by 6 bases and J by 6 bases, 3 bases remained unmatched. The CDR3 has 12 amino acids. CDR3: CASSKDRGEQYF. In DNA form, the CDR3 reads TGTGCCAGCAGTAAGGACAGGGGCGAGCAGTACTTC. The full variable domain, rest sourced from reference TRBV7-9 and TRBJ2-7, is DTGVSQNPRHKITKRGQNVTFRCDPISEHNRLYWYRQTLGQGPEFLTYFQNEAQLEKSRLLSDRFSAERPKGSFSTLEIQRTEQGDSAMYLCASSKDRGEQYFGPGTRLTVT.

This sequence joins TRBV2 and TRBJ1-1; D call uncertain. V lost 6 bases, J lost 1 base, and 9 bases lay in between. Per germline, CDR1 SNHLY and CDR2 FYNNEI. This CDR3 has 13 amino acids. CDR3 DNA: TGTGCCAGCAGACTCGACCCGAACACTGAAGCTTTCTTT. This translates into CASRLDPNTEAFF.

J is TRBJ1-2 and V is TRBV27, with TRBD1 as a possible D gene (5 bases). The V end was cut by 6 bases, the J end by 8 bases, with 19 bases between. Germline V gene data show CDR1 as MNHEY and CDR2 as SMNVEV (reference sequence). This CDR3 comprises 14 residues. CDR3 residues: CASREGSGLKGYTF. CDR3 coding DNA: TGTGCCAGCAGAGAGGGGTCAGGGTTGAAGGGCTACACCTTC.

Concerning this clonotype: Likely a read error: the CDR3 ends without its conserved phenylalanine or tryptophan. V is TRBV11-2 and J is TRBJ2-7, with 9 bases matching TRBD1. The CDR3 runs to 15 residues. Germline CDR1 and CDR2: SGHAT and FQNNGV. After removal of 6 bases from V and 3 bases from J, the junction contained 9 bases not matched to a gene. DNA for the CDR3: TGTGCCAGCAGGATGAGGGGACAGGGATACTACGAGCAGTACCTC. Translating gives CASRMRGQGYYEQYL.

This rearrangement joins TRBV6-5 to TRBJ2-5; D is unresolved. This CDR3 region has 12 residues. Trimming removed 0 bases at V and 5 bases at J, with 4 bases between. Looked up from germline, CDR1 is MNHEY and CDR2 is SVGAGI. The CDR3 nucleotides read TGTGCCAGCAGTTACTCGAGGGAGACCCAGTACTTC. Translating gives CASSYSRETQYF.

V gene TRBV6-1 combines with J gene TRBJ1-6; D remains ambiguous. Per germline, CDR1 MNHNS and CDR2 SASEGT. This CDR3 contains 14 residues. V shed 6 bases and J shed 10 bases, with 16 bases lying between them. CDR3 nucleotide sequence: TGTGCCAGCAGGCCCGATGGGCGGGGATCACCCCTCCACTTT. Translating gives CASRPDGRGSPLHF.

This clonotype was recorded once. The J gene is TRBJ1-2, the V gene TRBV5-5, with D unclear. CDR1 and CDR2 (germline): SGHKS, YYEKEE (reference sequence). The CDR3 loop spans 12 amino acids. V was shortened by 6 bases and J by 8 bases, with 14 bases between the two germline ends. Written as DNA, the CDR3 is TGTGCCAGCACCCTGCCTGGAGGCGGCTACACCTTC. Translated: CASTLPGGGYTF.

DNA of the CDR3: TGTGCCACCAGTGATTTGCCCCACCTGACAGGGGTAAGCGAAAAACTGTTTTTT. It specifies CATSDLPHLTGVSEKLFF. The chain uses TRBV24-1 and TRBJ1-4; TRBD1 matches at 8 bases. The CDR3 is 18 amino acids. Germline V gene sequence: CDR1 KGHDR, CDR2 SFDVKD. V gave up 0 bases and J gave up 8 bases; unmatched junction bases: 13.

About this clonotype itself: Being one base from a much bigger clone, this may be a read error. The CDR3 reads CASSPTGPREQYF. CDR3 sequence (DNA): TGTGCCAGCAGTCCAACGGGCCCCCGCGAGCAGTACTTC. The rearrangement links TRBV6-1 to TRBJ2-7; no definite D call. The CDR3 has 13 amino acids. V shed 5 bases and J shed 6 bases, with 14 bases lying between them. The V gene's germline CDR1 is MNHNS and CDR2 SASEGT.

This clonotype was counted only a few times. The genes are TRBV12-3 or TRBV12-4 and TRBJ2-7; TRBD1 matches at 10 bases. The CDR3 is 14 amino acids. V trimming: 7 bases; J trimming: 3 bases; junction bases outside the gene matches: 6. The CDR3 DNA sequence: TGTGCCAGCAACTCGGGGACAGGGGACTACGAGCAGTACTTC. Protein sequence: CASNSGTGDYEQYF.

The rearrangement links TRBV4-1 to TRBJ2-3; TRBD2 matches 12 bases. The CDR3 sequence is 17 residues long. Germline CDR1 is MGHRA and CDR2 is YSYEKL. The V and J ends lost 1 base and 3 bases, in that order; junction bases with no gene match: 5. The CDR3 sequence is CASSQVPSGGATDTQYF. The CDR3 DNA reads as TGCGCCAGCAGCCAAGTCCCTAGCGGGGGGGCGACAGATACGCAGTATTTT.

Worth noting for this clonotype: A read error is likely, as this CDR3 ends without the conserved phenylalanine or tryptophan. The V and J genes are TRBV7-3 and TRBJ1-1, with a possible D match to TRBD1 (5 bases). Germline V gives CDR1 SGHTA, CDR2 FQGTGA. The CDR3 spans 13 residues. The CDR3 region is CASSFNRNSEAFS. In DNA, the CDR3 is TGTGCCAGCAGCTTTAACAGGAACTCTGAAGCTTTCTCT.

J is TRBJ2-1 and V is TRBV6-1, with D perhaps matching TRBD2 (5 bases). Germline values: CDR1 MNHNS, CDR2 SASEGT. V was shortened by 6 bases and J by 0 bases, with 15 bases between the two germline ends. The CDR3 has 16 amino acids. CDR3 nucleotide sequence: TGTGCCAGCAGCCCCACGAGGGCCAGCTCCTACAATGAGCAGTTCTTC. Protein: CASSPTRASSYNEQFF.